This TCR beta chain is drawn from a study of T cell responses to AZD1222 COVID-19 vaccine. Study observations and caveats: The sample set comprised mostly white British donors with more females, and clonal diversity was possibly underestimated.

The protocol was immunoSEQ multiplex PCR, while the TCRdb copy is restricted to in-frame clones and leaves out a portion. This sample has roughly 150,000 clones, with about nine tenths found just once. Germline loops: CDR1 SEHNR, CDR2 FQNEAQ (reference sequence). This CDR3 region has 12 residues. Trimming left V 8 bases short and J 2 bases short, with 9 bases between. A word on this clone: Antigen specificity is unknown.

The rearrangement joins TRBV7-9 to TRBJ2-5; TRBD1 might be the D (6 bases). Specimen: peripheral blood, collected 28 days after the second AZD1222 dose. The sequence derives from an adult who received the AZD1222 COVID-19 vaccine. The CDR3 DNA is TGTGCCAGCGGTGGACAGCAAGAGACCCAGTACTTC. This gives the protein CASGGQQETQYF.